A single sample gave rise to the 5 T cell receptor beta chains below, sequenced in a study of cytomegalovirus exposure and HLA in healthy donors. The protocol was immunoSEQ multiplex PCR, while the TCRdb copy is restricted to in-frame clones and leaves out a portion. The sample gives some 170,000 clones, approximately 87% of which show up once; 1.4% is in the top ten. The specimen was PBMCs. These receptor sequences come from a woman in her thirties in good health and CMV-seronegative.

The gene calls are TRBV2 and TRBJ1-5, with a weak D call TRBD1 (6 bases). Trimming removed 7 bases at V and 1 base at J, with 8 bases between. There are 13 residues in the CDR3. Germline lookup yields CDR1 SNHLY and CDR2 FYNNEI. CDR3 nucleotide sequence: TGTGCCAGCAACAGGGCCAGCAATCAGCCCCAGCATTTT. It specifies CASNRASNQPQHF.

The chain links TRBV7-6 to TRBJ2-3; 8 positions match TRBD2. The CDR3 is made up of 16 amino acids. Trimming took 3 bases from V and 2 from J; bases not matched to a gene: 7. The germline gives CDR1 SGHVS, CDR2 FNYEAQ. The CDR3 region is CASSLGAGAHTDTQYF. In DNA form, the CDR3 reads TGTGCCAGCAGCTTGGGAGCGGGGGCCCACACAGATACGCAGTATTTT.

The sample holds one count of this clone. The genes are TRBV5-1 and TRBJ2-3; D is possibly TRBD2 (6 bases). V dropped 4 bases and J dropped 0 bases, with 12 bases sitting between them. Germline loops: CDR1 SGHRS, CDR2 YFSETQ. The CDR3 totals 15 residues. The chain's CDR3 is CASSDRGTSTDTQYF. The CDR3 bases are TGCGCCAGCAGCGACCGGGGGACTAGCACAGATACGCAGTATTTT.

This chain uses TRBV7-2 with TRBJ2-1; 8 nucleotides match TRBD2. V shed 1 base, J shed 8 bases, and the junction held 16 bases outside the gene matches. This CDR3 is 18 amino acids long. CDR1 and CDR2 from the germline V gene are SGHTA and FQGNSA. The CDR3 nucleotides read TGTGCCAGCAGCTTAGTGGGGGGAAGCGGGGGCCGGGGGTATGAGCAGTTCTTC. Protein product: CASSLVGGSGGRGYEQFF.

The chain links TRBV7-6 to TRBJ2-1, with D maybe TRBD2 (6 bases). The germline V gene has CDR1 SGHVS and CDR2 FNYEAQ. Trimming took off 0 bases at V and 1 base at J, with 19 bases between the two ends. The CDR3 has 19 amino acids. CDR3 region: CASSLAGRRGVRSYNEQFF. The CDR3 region has the DNA TGTGCCAGCAGCTTAGCAGGGAGGCGGGGAGTCAGGTCCTACAATGAGCAGTTCTTC. The full variable domain, rest sourced from reference TRBV7-6 and TRBJ2-1, is GAGVSQSPRYKVTKRGQDVALRCDPISGHVSLYWYRQALGQGPEFLTYFNYEAQQDKSGLPNDRFSAERPEGSISTLTIQRTEQRDSAMYRCASSLAGRRGVRSYNEQFFGPGTRLTVL.